A selection of T cell receptor beta chains follows, all from one sample in a study of pediatric ulcerative colitis. Clones were sequenced by immunoSEQ multiplex PCR, and TCRdb holds only the in-frame ones, with some missing. This table has about 60,000 clones, 87% appearing once. Sample: blood. Source of these receptors: a boy aged 5-17 years who was a control in a study of pediatric ulcerative colitis. Both conserved end residues are part of each CDR3. The order of the fields is V gene, D gene, J gene, clone size, CDR3 protein, CDR3 DNA. The D gene is left open where the match is weak. The size field is filled for only some rows; it gives once, few, many or a size class.

V gene: TRBV6-5
D gene: NA
J gene: TRBJ2-5
clone size: NA
CDR3 protein: CASRQDTASQETQYF
CDR3 DNA: TGTGCCAGCAGGCAAGACACTGCAAGCCAAGAGACCCAGTACTTC

V gene: TRBV27
D gene: TRBD1
J gene: TRBJ2-7
clone size: NA
CDR3 protein: CASSLSGQGDEQYF
CDR3 DNA: TGTGCCAGCAGTTTATCGGGACAGGGTGACGAGCAGTACTTC

V gene: TRBV25-1
D gene: NA
J gene: TRBJ2-7
clone size: NA
CDR3 protein: CASSDRGLSSYEQYF
CDR3 DNA: TGTGCCAGCAGTGACAGGGGACTAAGCTCCTACGAGCAGTACTTC

V gene: TRBV18
D gene: NA
J gene: TRBJ2-1
clone size: NA
CDR3 protein: CASSPISVVLGVNEQFF
CDR3 DNA: TGTGCCAGCTCACCAATTTCGGTTGTACTGGGGGTGAATGAGCAGTTCTTC

V gene: TRBV19
D gene: NA
J gene: TRBJ1-1
clone size: NA
CDR3 protein: CATRGGNTEAFF
CDR3 DNA: TGTGCCACTAGGGGGGGGAACACTGAAGCTTTCTTT

V gene: TRBV7-2
D gene: TRBD1
J gene: TRBJ2-7
clone size: NA
CDR3 protein: CASSDDRGQYEQYF
CDR3 DNA: TGTGCCAGCAGCGATGACAGGGGGCAATACGAGCAGTACTTC

V gene: TRBV11-2
D gene: NA
J gene: TRBJ1-3
clone size: once
CDR3 protein: CADRGSSGNTIYF
CDR3 DNA: TGTGCCGACCGTGGGAGCTCTGGAAACACCATATATTTT

V gene: TRBV7-6
D gene: TRBD1
J gene: TRBJ1-4
clone size: NA
CDR3 protein: CASSPGTVSTNEKLFF
CDR3 DNA: TGTGCCAGCAGCCCAGGGACAGTTTCAACTAATGAAAAACTGTTTTTT

V gene: TRBV20-1
D gene: NA
J gene: TRBJ2-3
clone size: NA
CDR3 protein: CSAIVPDTQYF
CDR3 DNA: TGCAGTGCTATAGTACCAGATACGCAGTATTTT

V gene: TRBV7-8
D gene: TRBD1
J gene: TRBJ2-7
clone size: once
CDR3 protein: CASSFRDRYNEQYF
CDR3 DNA: TGTGCCAGCAGCTTCCGGGACAGGTATAACGAGCAGTACTTC

V gene: TRBV27
D gene: NA
J gene: TRBJ2-2
clone size: NA
CDR3 protein: CASSFLSPGLVYPENTGELFF
CDR3 DNA: TGTGCCAGCAGTTTTCTTAGTCCGGGACTCGTTTACCCTGAGAACACCGGGGAGCTGTTTTTT

V gene: TRBV9
D gene: TRBD2
J gene: TRBJ2-2
clone size: NA
CDR3 protein: CASSVEAAGANTGELFF
CDR3 DNA: TGTGCCAGCAGCGTAGAAGCAGCGGGGGCAAACACCGGGGAGCTGTTTTTT

V gene: TRBV7-2
D gene: TRBD1
J gene: TRBJ2-7
clone size: NA
CDR3 protein: CASSAGQGRYYEQYF
CDR3 DNA: TGTGCCAGCAGCGCCGGACAGGGTAGATACTACGAGCAGTACTTC

V gene: TRBV27
D gene: NA
J gene: TRBJ2-2
clone size: NA
CDR3 protein: CASSLVGAGELFF
CDR3 DNA: TGTGCCAGCAGTTTAGTAGGGGCCGGGGAGCTGTTTTTT

V gene: TRBV6-6
D gene: TRBD1
J gene: TRBJ2-1
clone size: NA
CDR3 protein: CASSTGTGGGNEQFF
CDR3 DNA: TGTGCCAGCAGTACCGGGACAGGGGGCGGAAATGAGCAGTTCTTC

V gene: TRBV25-1
D gene: NA
J gene: TRBJ2-1
clone size: once
CDR3 protein: CASSSDARRGNEQFF
CDR3 DNA: TGTGCCAGCAGTTCGGACGCCAGGAGGGGGAATGAGCAGTTCTTC

V gene: TRBV5-1
D gene: TRBD1
J gene: TRBJ2-1
clone size: NA
CDR3 protein: CASSAQGADEQFF
CDR3 DNA: TGCGCCAGCAGCGCCCAGGGGGCTGATGAGCAGTTCTTC

V gene: TRBV5-1
D gene: NA
J gene: TRBJ1-1
clone size: NA
CDR3 protein: CASSREVNEAFF
CDR3 DNA: TGCGCCAGCAGCCGGGAGGTGAATGAGGCTTTCTTT

V gene: TRBV29-1
D gene: TRBD2
J gene: TRBJ2-3
clone size: NA
CDR3 protein: CSVPLLSGRALGTDTQYF
CDR3 DNA: TGCAGCGTCCCCCTATTGTCGGGGAGGGCCCTCGGGACAGATACGCAGTATTTT

V gene: TRBV5-1
D gene: NA
J gene: TRBJ2-1
clone size: NA
CDR3 protein: CASSHDNSHEQFF
CDR3 DNA: TGCGCCAGCAGCCACGACAATAGTCATGAGCAGTTCTTC

V gene: TRBV28
D gene: NA
J gene: TRBJ1-1
clone size: NA
CDR3 protein: CASSSPGAHDLEAFF
CDR3 DNA: TGTGCCAGCAGTTCCCCCGGGGCACACGATTTAGAAGCTTTCTTT

V gene: TRBV5-1
D gene: TRBD1
J gene: TRBJ1-5
clone size: NA
CDR3 protein: CASSDTGQGDQPQHF
CDR3 DNA: TGCGCCAGCAGCGACACTGGACAGGGTGATCAGCCCCAGCATTTT

V gene: TRBV2
D gene: TRBD1
J gene: TRBJ2-1
clone size: NA
CDR3 protein: CATRDRGFLNEQFF
CDR3 DNA: TGTGCCACCCGCGACAGGGGATTCCTCAATGAGCAGTTCTTC

V gene: TRBV2
D gene: NA
J gene: TRBJ2-6
clone size: NA
CDR3 protein: CAGTGSGANVLTF
CDR3 DNA: TGTGCTGGCACGGGCTCTGGGGCCAACGTCCTGACTTTC

V gene: TRBV5-1
D gene: NA
J gene: TRBJ1-3
clone size: NA
CDR3 protein: CASSDLNTIYF
CDR3 DNA: TGCGCCAGCAGCGATTTAAACACCATATATTTT

V gene: TRBV25-1
D gene: NA
J gene: TRBJ1-2
clone size: NA
CDR3 protein: CASSDLPGHSNYGYTF
CDR3 DNA: TGTGCCAGCAGTGATCTTCCGGGACACTCTAACTATGGCTACACCTTC

V gene: TRBV29-1
D gene: TRBD2
J gene: TRBJ2-3
clone size: NA
CDR3 protein: CSVGTSTDTDTQYF
CDR3 DNA: TGCAGCGTGGGGACTAGCACCGACACAGATACGCAGTATTTT

V gene: TRBV15
D gene: TRBD1
J gene: TRBJ2-7
clone size: NA
CDR3 protein: CATSRDSPGGGHEQYF
CDR3 DNA: TGTGCCACCAGCAGAGATAGCCCAGGGGGCGGACACGAGCAGTACTTC

V gene: TRBV30
D gene: NA
J gene: TRBJ2-1
clone size: NA
CDR3 protein: CAWSVRYLNEQFF
CDR3 DNA: TGTGCCTGGAGTGTACGGTATCTAAATGAGCAGTTCTTC

V gene: TRBV2
D gene: TRBD1
J gene: TRBJ1-2
clone size: once
CDR3 protein: CASRSTGGLYGYTF
CDR3 DNA: TGTGCCAGCAGATCGACAGGGGGGCTCTATGGCTACACCTTC